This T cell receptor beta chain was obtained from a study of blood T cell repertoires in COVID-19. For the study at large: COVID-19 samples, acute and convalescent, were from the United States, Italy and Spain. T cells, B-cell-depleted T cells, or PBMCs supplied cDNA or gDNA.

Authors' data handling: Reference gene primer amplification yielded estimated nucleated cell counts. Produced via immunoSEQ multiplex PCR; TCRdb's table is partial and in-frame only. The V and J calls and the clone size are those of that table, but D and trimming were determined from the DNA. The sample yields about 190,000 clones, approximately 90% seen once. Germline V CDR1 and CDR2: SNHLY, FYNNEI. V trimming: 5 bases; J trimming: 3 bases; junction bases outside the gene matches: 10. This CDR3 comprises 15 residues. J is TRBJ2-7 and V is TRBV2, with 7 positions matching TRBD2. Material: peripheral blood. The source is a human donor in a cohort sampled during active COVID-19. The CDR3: CASSPRLAGGYEQYF. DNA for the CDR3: TGTGCCAGCAGTCCCAGACTAGCAGGTGGCTACGAGCAGTACTTC. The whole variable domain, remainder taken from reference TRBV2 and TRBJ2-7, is EPEVTQTPSHQVTQMGQEVILRCVPISNHLYFYWYRQILGQKVEFLVSFYNNEISEKSEIFDDQFSVERPDGSNFTLKIRSTKLEDSAMYFCASSPRLAGGYEQYFGPGTRLTVT.